One sample yielded the 21 T cell receptor beta chains listed below, sequenced in a study of shared T cell receptors in the human thymus. TCRdb keeps only in-frame clones here, not all; method: immunoSEQ multiplex PCR. The data show approximately 760,000 clones, with approximately 85% seen just once and 0.0095% to 0.011% held by the top ten. The sample was also linked to a second study, of human thymus T cells.

Sequenced material: thymocytes. These receptors came from a girl less than two years old with a congenital heart defect.

The J gene is TRBJ1-2, the V gene TRBV19; no reliable D call. Looked up from germline, CDR1 is LNHDA and CDR2 is SQIVND (reference sequence). Trimming removed 3 bases from V and 4 bases from J, with 9 bases in between. The CDR3 loop spans 13 amino acids. CDR3 loop: CASSMVQFYGYTF. As DNA, the CDR3 is TGTGCCAGTAGTATGGTACAGTTCTATGGCTACACCTTC.

The CDR3 nucleotides are TGTGCCAGCAGTGAAGGACGCACAGGTGGGAGCAATCAGCCCCAGCATTTT. As protein: CASSEGRTGGSNQPQHF. The rearrangement uses TRBV6-1 and TRBJ1-5; TRBD1 might be the D (5 bases). This CDR3 is 17 amino acids long. V was trimmed by 1 base and J by 1 base, leaving 14 bases between them. Germline loops: CDR1 MNHNS, CDR2 SASEGT.

V gene TRBV4-1 combines with J gene TRBJ1-6; maybe TRBD1 (6 bases). The V gene's germline CDR1 is MGHRA and CDR2 YSYEKL. This CDR3 is 18 amino acids long. Trimming left V 0 bases short and J 9 bases short, with 21 bases between. Here the CDR3 reads CASSQENLTGSYGSPLHF. CDR3 DNA: TGCGCCAGCAGCCAAGAAAACCTAACAGGGAGTTACGGTTCACCCCTCCACTTT.

V gene TRBV19 combines with J gene TRBJ2-1; 9 bases align to TRBD2. The J segment lost 4 bases and the V segment lost 4 bases, leaving 8 bases of the junction unmatched. This CDR3 comprises 16 residues. Germline V lookup: CDR1 LNHDA, CDR2 SQIVND (reference sequence). The CDR3 sequence: CASSKPAGGFYNEQFF. The CDR3 bases are TGTGCCAGTAGTAAACCAGCGGGGGGATTTTACAATGAGCAGTTCTTC. The variable domain in full, completed from reference TRBV19 and TRBJ2-1, reads DGGITQSPKYLFRKEGQNVTLSCEQNLNHDAMYWYRQDPGQGLRLIYYSQIVNDFQKGDIAEGYSVSREKKESFPLTVTSAQKNPTAFYLCASSKPAGGFYNEQFFGPGTRLTVL.

This clone was observed a handful of times. The rearrangement joins TRBV5-1 to TRBJ1-4; TRBD1 might be the D (6 bases). V lost 1 base and J lost 8, with 18 bases in between. This CDR3 spans 16 amino acids. Germline V lookup: CDR1 SGHRS, CDR2 YFSETQ. Here the CDR3 reads CASSLSQGPPWEKLFF. The CDR3 DNA reads TGCGCCAGCAGCTTGTCGCAGGGGCCCCCGTGGGAAAAACTGTTTTTT.

The V gene is TRBV27, the J gene TRBJ1-5; no clear D gene. Deletions cut 0 bases from V and 0 bases from J, with 3 bases between. The CDR3 length is 14 residues. Germline CDR1 MNHEY, CDR2 SMNVEV (reference sequence). CDR3 sequence: CASSLSSSNQPQHF. The CDR3 region has the DNA TGTGCCAGCAGTTTATCCTCTAGCAATCAGCCCCAGCATTTT.

The chain employs TRBV7-7 and TRBJ2-5; D is unclear. The V end was cut by 5 bases, the J end by 5 bases, with 15 bases between. CDR3 length: 14 amino acids. Looked up from germline, CDR1 is SSHAT and CDR2 is FNYEAQ (reference sequence). The CDR3 nucleotides are TGTGCCAGCAGCCTACTAACGAACACGGAGACCCAGTACTTC. It codes for CASSLLTNTETQYF.

The chain links TRBV6-6 to TRBJ1-3; D ambiguous. Trimming shortened V by 5 bases and J by 1 base, and 15 bases separated the two germline ends. Germline-derived CDR1 and CDR2 are MNHNY and SVGAGI (reference sequence). The CDR3 loop spans 16 amino acids. This CDR3 reads CASSPRRMTSGNTIYF. The CDR3, as DNA: TGTGCCAGCAGTCCCCGACGGATGACATCTGGAAACACCATATATTTT.

This clone was counted between two and nine times. The CDR3 here is CASRRPGDEQFF. The DNA for the CDR3 is TGTGCCAGCAGGCGGCCTGGTGATGAGCAGTTCTTC. The chain joins TRBV6-5 to TRBJ2-1, with D unclear. This CDR3 has 12 residues. Germline V CDR1 and CDR2: MNHEY, SVGAGI. V was shortened by 6 bases and J by 8 bases, with 11 bases between the two germline ends.

This rearrangement joins TRBV4-1 to TRBJ2-1; 8 nucleotides line up with TRBD1. The V and J ends lost 4 bases and 4 bases, in that order; junction bases with no gene match: 3. Germline CDR1 is MGHRA and CDR2 is YSYEKL. The CDR3 spans 14 residues. The CDR3 protein is CASSPGQDYNEQFF. In DNA, the CDR3 is TGCGCCAGCAGCCCGGGACAGGATTACAATGAGCAGTTCTTC.

This chain connects TRBV15 to TRBJ2-5, with D possibly being TRBD1 (5 bases). The end of the DNA is better explained by TRBJ2-7, so the J call may be wrong. There are 14 residues in the CDR3. Looked up from germline, CDR1 is LNHNV and CDR2 is YYDKDF (reference sequence). The CDR3 sequence is CATSRGQRAYEQYF. Written as DNA, the CDR3 is TGTGCCACCAGCAGAGGACAGAGAGCCTACGAGCAGTACTTC.

The chain has TRBV30 and TRBJ1-6; the D gene is possibly TRBD1 (6 bases). Trimming removed 0 bases from V and 3 bases from J, with 18 bases in between. CDR3 size: 18 residues. Germline-derived CDR1 and CDR2 are GTSNPN and SVGIG (reference sequence). CDR3 in DNA: TGTGCCTGGAGTGTACAGGGTGCAGGGCCCGGCTATAATTCACCCCTCCACTTT. Translating it yields CAWSVQGAGPGYNSPLHF.

This sequence joins TRBV4-3 and TRBJ1-1, with no clear D. The germline V gene encodes CDR1 LGHNA and CDR2 YSLEER. The CDR3 is 16 residues long. The ends were cut back, 3 bases at V and 6 bases at J, with 20 bases in the middle. In DNA form, the CDR3 reads TGCGCCAGCAGCCATACAGCCCGGGGAATTGGAGCTGAAGCTTTCTTT. It is translated as CASSHTARGIGAEAFF.

This clone was seen only once. The chain combines TRBV4-3 with TRBJ2-5, with 8 bases aligning to TRBD1. J gave up 4 bases and V 2 bases, and 6 bases lay outside the gene matches. The V gene's germline CDR1 is LGHNA and CDR2 YSLEER. There are 15 residues in the CDR3. CDR3 in DNA: TGCGCCAGCAGCCAAAAGGGAACAGGGGGAGAGACCCAGTACTTC. Amino acids: CASSQKGTGGETQYF.

This clone was counted only a few times. V and J are TRBV6-1 and TRBJ1-3, with a tentative D call TRBD1 (6 bases). Germline CDR1 and CDR2: MNHNS and SASEGT. The CDR3 contains 16 residues. Trimming left V 2 bases short and J 3 bases short, with 14 bases between. CDR3 nucleotides: TGTGCCAGCAGTGAAACCGGGACAAATCGTGGAAACACCATATATTTT. It translates to CASSETGTNRGNTIYF.

This clone was observed once. The V gene is TRBV5-5, the J gene TRBJ1-5; D is undetermined. Trimming removed 2 bases from V and 4 bases from J, with 22 bases in between. Per the germline V gene, CDR1 is SGHKS and CDR2 is YYEKEE (reference sequence). The CDR3 sequence is 18 residues long. CDR3 in DNA: TGTGCCAGCAGCTTTTATGCTGAGGGTGCTCCCAATAATCAGCCCCAGCATTTT. Protein sequence: CASSFYAEGAPNNQPQHF.

The gene calls are TRBV6-5 and TRBJ1-2; TRBD1 matches at 10 bases. Germline V gene lookup returns CDR1 MNHEY and CDR2 SVGAGI. The CDR3 consists of 14 residues. The V and J ends lost 6 bases and 6 bases, in that order; junction bases with no gene match: 7. Here the CDR3 reads CASSHGTGDDGYTF. In nucleotides, the CDR3 is TGTGCCAGCAGCCACGGGACAGGGGATGATGGCTACACCTTC.

This clone has just a few counts. The genes are TRBV7-9 and TRBJ1-6; D ambiguous. Germline-derived CDR1 and CDR2 are SEHNR and FQNEAQ (reference sequence). The length of the CDR3 is 19 residues. Between the trimmed V and J ends, which lost 3 bases and 7 bases, there was a span of 25 bases. The CDR3 sequence: CASSLLPTLPLEANSPLHF. Written as DNA, the CDR3 is TGTGCCAGCAGCTTGCTCCCGACCCTTCCTCTCGAGGCCAATTCACCCCTCCACTTT. Full variable domain (missing parts from reference TRBV7-9 and TRBJ1-6): DTGVSQNPRHKITKRGQNVTFRCDPISEHNRLYWYRQTLGQGPEFLTYFQNEAQLEKSRLLSDRFSAERPKGSFSTLEIQRTEQGDSAMYLCASSLLPTLPLEANSPLHFGNGTRLTVT.

This clone is a singleton in its sample. CDR3 protein: CSGGSSGGTDTQYF. The CDR3 nucleotides read TGCAGCGGCGGGTCTAGCGGGGGCACAGATACGCAGTATTTT. J is TRBJ2-3 and V is TRBV29-1; 9 bases are shared with TRBD2. From germline, CDR1 is SQVTM and CDR2 ANQGSEA. The V and J ends lost 7 bases and 1 base, in that order; junction bases with no gene match: 6. This CDR3 contains 14 residues.

Points on this clone: Other nucleotide sequences from this sample produce the same CDR3. This chain joins TRBV5-4 and TRBJ2-5, with 7 bases identical to TRBD2. The CDR3 is 14 residues long. The germline CDR1 and CDR2 sequences are SGHNT and YYREEE (reference sequence). Trimming cost V 0 bases and J 1 base; bases outside gene matches: 0. The CDR3 nucleotides are TGTGCCAGCAGCTTGGGGGGGGGCCAAGAGACCCAGTACTTC. This sequence encodes CASSLGGGQETQYF.

The chain carries TRBV5-1 and TRBJ1-2; weak D call: TRBD1 (5 bases). Trimming removed 5 bases at V and 0 bases at J, with 11 bases between. Germline values: CDR1 SGHRS, CDR2 YFSETQ. This CDR3 is 14 amino acids long. The CDR3 loop reads CASRTNRTNYGYTF. DNA of the CDR3: TGCGCCAGCAGGACGAACAGGACTAACTATGGCTACACCTTC.